The 8 T cell receptor beta chains given below trace back to one sample, sequenced in a study of blood T cell repertoires in COVID-19. Measured with immunoSEQ multiplex PCR; TCRdb has only the in-frame clones, and not every one. The sample lists 230,000 or so clones; roughly nine tenths were seen once. The sample comprised peripheral blood. These receptors all come from a woman in her 40s who had recovered from COVID-19.

This clone was detected only a few times. V gene TRBV10-1 combines with J gene TRBJ2-2, with 13 bases fitting TRBD2. This CDR3 is built from 19 residues. V shed 7 bases and J 3 bases; nucleotides not matched to a gene: 14. Germline V gene sequence: CDR1 WNHNN, CDR2 SYGVQD (reference sequence). CDR3 coding DNA: TGCGCCAGCACTAATAAAACGGGACTAGCGGGGTCACACACCGGGGAGCTGTTTTTT. Translated, it gives CASTNKTGLAGSHTGELFF.

This chain links TRBV6-5 with TRBJ1-1; unclear D gene. In germline, CDR1 is MNHEY, CDR2 SVGAGI. Deletions cut 2 bases from V and 2 bases from J, with 9 bases between. The CDR3 totals 14 residues. The DNA for the CDR3 is TGTGCCAGCAGTTACGATGGGCACAACACTGAAGCTTTCTTT. Translating it yields CASSYDGHNTEAFF.

The chain is built from TRBV6-5 and TRBJ1-4, with 7 bases identical to TRBD1. Trimming cost V 4 bases and J 2 bases; bases outside gene matches: 1. CDR1 MNHEY and CDR2 SVGAGI come from the germline V gene. This CDR3 has 14 residues. The CDR3 sequence is CASSLTGTNEKLFF. CDR3 nucleotides: TGTGCCAGCAGTTTGACAGGGACTAATGAAAAACTGTTTTTT.

The chain combines TRBV7-9 with TRBJ1-6; D uncertain. This CDR3 contains 16 residues. From germline, CDR1 is SEHNR and CDR2 FQNEAQ (reference sequence). V lost 2 bases to trimming and J lost 2 bases, with 10 bases between them. CDR3 sequence: CASSLSLNTYNSPLHF. CDR3 in DNA: TGTGCCAGCAGCTTAAGTCTGAACACCTATAATTCACCCCTCCACTTT. The full variable domain, completed using reference TRBV7-9 and TRBJ1-6, is DTGVSQNPRHKITKRGQNVTFRCDPISEHNRLYWYRQTLGQGPEFLTYFQNEAQLEKSRLLSDRFSAERPKGSFSTLEIQRTEQGDSAMYLCASSLSLNTYNSPLHFGNGTRLTVT.

J is TRBJ2-7 and V is TRBV19, with TRBD1 identical over 8 bases. The CDR3 extends over 14 amino acids. Germline loops: CDR1 LNHDA, CDR2 SQIVND (reference sequence). V was clipped by 5 bases and J by 3 bases; unmatched bases: 6. The CDR3 nucleotides are TGTGCCAGTAGTGACTTCGGACAGGGCTACGAGCAGTACTTC. Encoded protein: CASSDFGQGYEQYF.

The genes are TRBV11-2 and TRBJ2-4, with a tentative D call TRBD1 (6 bases). CDR1 SGHAT and CDR2 FQNNGV come from the germline V gene. The CDR3 contains 13 residues. The V and J ends lost 5 bases and 1 base respectively, with 6 bases between them. The CDR3 region is CASSTGAKNIQYF. The CDR3 nucleotides read TGTGCCAGCAGCACAGGGGCCAAAAACATTCAGTACTTC. Full variable domain (remainder filled in from reference TRBV11-2 and TRBJ2-4): EAGVAQSPRYKIIEKRQSVAFWCNPISGHATLYWYQQILGQGPKLLIQFQNNGVVDDSQLPKDRFSAERLKGVDSTLKIQPAKLEDSAVYLCASSTGAKNIQYFGAGTRLSVL.

The rearrangement joins TRBV5-3 to TRBJ2-7; 7 bases agree with TRBD2. Being an ORF, TRBV5-3 has a function that is uncertain. Trimming at V came to 3 bases and at J to 9 bases, leaving 12 bases not matched to a gene. The CDR3 is made up of 14 amino acids. CDR3: CARSSASGGGVQYV. The CDR3 bases are TGTGCCAGAAGCTCCGCGTCCGGGGGAGGGGTGCAGTACGTC.

The rearrangement joins TRBV27 to TRBJ1-2; 8 positions agree with TRBD1. The trim removed 5 bases at V and 9 bases at J, leaving 17 bases unmatched. Germline CDR1 MNHEY, CDR2 SMNVEV (reference sequence). The CDR3 is 16 residues long. The CDR3 region is CASSPLDRARALRYTF. As DNA, the CDR3 is TGTGCCAGCAGTCCTTTGGACAGGGCACGGGCCCTGCGCTACACCTTC.